This T cell receptor beta chain came from a study of blood T cell repertoires in COVID-19. Participant-reported clinical history was the basis for cohort assignment. The CDR3 has 15 amino acids. After removal of 5 bases from V and 4 bases from J, the junction contained 10 bases not matched to a gene. Germline-derived CDR1 and CDR2 are SGHTA and FQGNSA. Under the authors' procedure: Researchers report that nucleated cell counts were estimated from reference gene primer amplification. The protocol was immunoSEQ multiplex PCR, while the TCRdb copy is restricted to in-frame clones and leaves out a portion. For V, J and clone size, that table is used; D and trimming come from the DNA. The table includes fewer than 400,000 clones, about 92% detected once.

The receptor's source is a woman aged 30 to 39 who had recovered from COVID-19. The chain uses TRBV7-2 and TRBJ2-7; TRBD1 agrees at 8 bases. The sequenced sample was PBMCs or T cells enriched from blood (not recorded which). The CDR3 sequence is CASSLGTGLRYEQYF. CDR3 nucleotides: TGTGCCAGCAGCCTAGGGACAGGCCTGCGATACGAGCAGTACTTC.